This T cell receptor (beta chain) stems from a study of T cell responses to AZD1222 COVID-19 vaccine. As regards this clone: Its antigen is still unknown.

Sequencing used immunoSEQ multiplex PCR; TCRdb keeps in-frame clones, though not all of them. The sample has approximately 120,000 clones, about 89% seen once. Findings of the study overall: At baseline, seropositivity was found in only a handful of AZD1222 recipients. Most donors were white British, females outnumbered males, and clonal diversity was possibly underestimated.

The CDR3 is 15 residues long. V was pared by 2 bases and J by 4 bases, with 12 bases between. Per germline, CDR1 MNHEY and CDR2 SMNVEV (reference sequence). This sequence joins TRBV27 and TRBJ1-3; the D gene is possibly TRBD1 (5 bases). The clonotype comes from an adult in good health. Here the sequenced sample was peripheral blood, taken on day 0 of MenACWY control vaccination. CDR3 residues: CASSLAGVEGNTIYF. CDR3 nucleotides: TGTGCCAGCAGTTTAGCGGGGGTTGAAGGAAACACCATATATTTT.